Each of the 3 T cell receptor beta chains below was sequenced from the same sample in a study of blood T cells in healthy people across ages. Alongside a J-beta primer mix, a sample-barcoded 5' primer served in a second PCR lasting roughly 6 to 12 cycles. TCRdb fed the 5' RACE reads into MiXCR, producing one record per CDR3 protein. The table records roughly 500,000 distinct CDR3 sequences, 27% of them present only once. Input material: blood. All receptors derive from a woman aged 70-85 years in good health.

This clonotype appeared a few times. The genes are TRBV20-1 and TRBJ1-2; weak D call: TRBD1 (5 bases). Trimming left V 4 bases short and J 14 bases short, with 20 bases between. The CDR3 runs to 12 residues. Germline CDR1 DFQATT, CDR2 SNEGSKA (reference sequence). The CDR3 spells CSAILSGHVETF. The CDR3, as DNA: TGCAGTGCTATTTTGTCAGGGCACGTGGAGACCTTC.

This clonotype was seen many times. The chain links TRBV7-3 to TRBJ1-1; D not resolved. V was shortened by 4 bases and J by 2 bases, with 8 bases between the two germline ends. Germline V gives CDR1 SGHTA, CDR2 FQGTGA. This CDR3 is built from 13 residues. The CDR3 spells CASSSQPNTEAFF. CDR3 DNA: TGTGCCAGCAGCTCCCAACCCAACACTGAAGCTTTCTTT.

This clonotype occurred a few times. V and J are TRBV5-1 and TRBJ2-7, with no clear D. V lost 0 bases, J lost 6 bases, and 10 bases lay in between. Per the germline V gene, CDR1 is SGHRS and CDR2 is YFSETQ. CDR3 size: 13 residues. In nucleotides, the CDR3 is TGCGCCAGCAGCTTGGGTACGGCAGGCGAGCAGTACTTC. This sequence encodes CASSLGTAGEQYF.